This TCR beta chain is drawn from a study of beta chain features in type 1 diabetes. Findings and caveats of the study: Among patients with Type 1 diabetes, TCRB CDR3s were moderately but significantly shorter in every one of the four CD4+ subsets.

Germline-derived CDR1 and CDR2 are MNHEY and SVGAGI. This CDR3 contains 12 residues. With V trimmed by 10 bases and J by 5 bases, 7 bases remained unmatched. Comment on this clone: What it recognizes is unknown.

Every isolated RNA sample was fully reverse transcribed, so sequencing captured expressed TCRB transcripts. TCRdb keeps only in-frame clones here, not all; method: immunoSEQ multiplex PCR. The top ten clones hold over 0.95% of a sample with over 300,000 clones, 9.3% of them seen once. The rearrangement uses TRBV6-5 and TRBJ1-1; TRBD1 aligns across 7 bases. The receptor was derived from a man aged 25-45 years with type 1 diabetes. The sequencing input was central memory CD4+ T cells from blood. CDR3 amino acids: CATRQGLTEAFF. The DNA for the CDR3 is TGTGCCACGCGACAGGGTCTGACTGAAGCTTTCTTT.